These 26 T cell receptor beta chains were all obtained from the same sample, sequenced in a study of blood T cell repertoires in COVID-19. Profiled with immunoSEQ multiplex PCR; TCRdb holds only in-frame clones, not every one. This table has about 350,000 clones, 89% appearing once. Sequencing used peripheral blood. These receptors were taken from a woman between 55 and 75 years old with COVID-19, enrolled during active disease.

The chain recombines TRBV7-2 with TRBJ1-1; a weak D match, TRBD1 (5 bases). Germline V gene lookup returns CDR1 SGHTA and CDR2 FQGNSA. This CDR3 contains 13 residues. The V and J ends lost 5 bases and 8 bases respectively, with 15 bases between them. The CDR3 loop reads CASSPSAGGEAFF. CDR3 DNA: TGTGCCAGCAGCCCTTCGGCGGGGGGAGAAGCTTTCTTT.

The genes are TRBV6-5 and TRBJ1-4; possibly TRBD1 for D (5 bases). Germline V gives CDR1 MNHEY, CDR2 SVGAGI. The V end was cut by 7 bases, the J end by 10 bases, with 16 bases between. The CDR3 is 13 residues long. In DNA, the CDR3 is TGTGCCAGCACCACAGGCCTCAAAGGAAAACTGTTTTTT. Protein product: CASTTGLKGKLFF.

V usage is TRBV27 and J usage is TRBJ1-5, with unresolved D. This CDR3 has 14 amino acids. The V end lost 8 bases, the J end lost 4 bases, and 15 bases lay between the germline ends. CDR1 is MNHEY and CDR2 is SMNVEV in the germline V gene (reference sequence). The CDR3 loop reads CASRGQLPNQPQHF. The CDR3 DNA follows: TGTGCCAGCCGTGGGCAGTTACCGAATCAGCCCCAGCATTTT.

The J gene is TRBJ1-1, the V gene TRBV10-3, with D possibly being TRBD1 (6 bases). Deletions cut 4 bases from V and 5 bases from J, with 14 bases between. The length of the CDR3 is 14 residues. In germline, CDR1 is ENHRY, CDR2 SYGVKD. CDR3 coding DNA: TGTGCCATCAGTGTGGGAGGGGGGGATACTGAAGCTTTCTTT. Its protein product is CAISVGGGDTEAFF.

J is TRBJ1-5 and V is TRBV5-8, with unresolved D. V was cut by 1 base and J by 4 bases, with 15 bases left in between. The germline gives CDR1 SGHTS, CDR2 YDEGEE. The CDR3 is made up of 16 amino acids. The CDR3 loop reads CASSLSKGPGNQPQHF. CDR3 nucleotide sequence: TGTGCCAGCAGCTTGTCTAAAGGTCCGGGAAATCAGCCCCAGCATTTT.

The rearrangement uses TRBV6-4 and TRBJ1-1, with D possibly TRBD1 on 6 matching bases. Trimming shortened V by 1 base and J by 0 bases, and 12 bases separated the two germline ends. The CDR3 loop spans 16 amino acids. CDR1 MRHNA and CDR2 SNTAGT come from the germline V gene. The CDR3 reads CASSDLGQPMNTEAFF. For the CDR3, the DNA is TGTGCCAGCAGTGACTTAGGACAGCCCATGAACACTGAAGCTTTCTTT.

The rearrangement uses TRBV7-2 and TRBJ1-5; D remains unclear. Deletions cut 5 bases from V and 6 bases from J, with 17 bases between. The V gene's germline CDR1 is SGHTA and CDR2 FQGNSA. The CDR3 consists of 15 residues. CDR3: CASSLGSGRGQPQHF. For the CDR3, the DNA is TGTGCCAGCAGCCTGGGGAGTGGGAGAGGTCAGCCCCAGCATTTT.

V is TRBV14 and J is TRBJ1-4, with D possibly TRBD1 on 5 matching bases. Trimming stripped 3 bases from V and 7 bases from J, with 15 bases between. The germline V gene encodes CDR1 SGHDN and CDR2 FVKESK. CDR3 length: 15 amino acids. CDR3 sequence: CASSQRPGSGEKLFF. In nucleotides, the CDR3 is TGTGCCAGCAGCCAGCGCCCAGGGTCGGGTGAAAAACTGTTTTTT. Drawing the rest from reference TRBV14 and TRBJ1-4, the complete variable domain is EAGVTQFPSHSVIEKGQTVTLRCDPISGHDNLYWYRRVMGKEIKFLLHFVKESKQDESGMPNNRFLAERTGGTYSTLKVQPAELEDSGVYFCASSQRPGSGEKLFFGSGTQLSVL.

The chain joins TRBV5-1 to TRBJ1-2; 8 bases fit TRBD1. CDR3 length: 14 residues. Unmatched junction bases numbered 9, after V lost 1 base and J lost 10 bases. Germline V gives CDR1 SGHRS, CDR2 YFSETQ. CDR3 DNA: TGCGCCAGCAGCTTGCTGGACAGGGATCCTCTCTACACCTTC. Translating it yields CASSLLDRDPLYTF.

V usage is TRBV12-3 or TRBV12-4 and J usage is TRBJ1-2; the D gene is possibly TRBD1 (6 bases). The V end was cut by 6 bases, the J end by 7 bases, with 9 bases between. This CDR3 is 11 amino acids long. The CDR3 DNA reads as TGTGCCAGCAGCCAGGGGTTTGGCTACACCTTC. Its translation is CASSQGFGYTF.

V usage is TRBV7-3 and J usage is TRBJ2-5; D perhaps matches TRBD2 (7 bases). V lost 2 bases and J lost 5, with 12 bases in between. CDR1 SGHTA and CDR2 FQGTGA come from the germline V gene. This CDR3 is 14 amino acids long. This CDR3 reads CASSLGGGAETQYF. The CDR3 DNA follows: TGTGCCAGCAGCTTAGGAGGGGGGGCGGAGACCCAGTACTTC. Complete variable domain (other parts from reference TRBV7-3 and TRBJ2-5): GAGVSQTPSNKVTEKGKYVELRCDPISGHTALYWYRQSLGQGPEFLIYFQGTGAADDSGLPNDRFFAVRPEGSVSTLKIQRTERGDSAVYLCASSLGGGAETQYFGPGTRLLVL.

The chain links TRBV6-2 or TRBV6-3 to TRBJ2-7; 8 nucleotides agree with TRBD1. This CDR3 has 15 amino acids. J lost 0 bases, V lost 7 bases, and 8 bases had no gene match. Germline V gene lookup returns CDR1 MNHEY and CDR2 SVGEGT. The CDR3 DNA reads as TGTGCCAGCAACCCCGGACAGGGACTCTCCTACGAGCAGTACTTC. Its translation is CASNPGQGLSYEQYF.

This clone turned up a few times. The chain carries TRBV5-1 and TRBJ1-4; 7 nucleotides line up with TRBD1. This CDR3 contains 15 residues. The germline V gene has CDR1 SGHRS and CDR2 YFSETQ. Trimming removed 5 bases from V and 0 bases from J; junction bases left unmatched: 4. CDR3 region: CASRGGSATNEKLFF. The CDR3 nucleotides are TGCGCCAGCAGAGGGGGCAGTGCAACTAATGAAAAACTGTTTTTT.

V and J are TRBV18 and TRBJ2-5; a weak D match, TRBD1 (5 bases). Per the germline V gene, CDR1 is KGHSH and CDR2 is LQKENI. The CDR3 has 14 residues. Trimming cost V 0 bases and J 5 bases, with 10 bases left between them. This CDR3 is CASSPPDRRETQYF. CDR3 DNA: TGTGCCAGCTCACCACCCGACAGAAGGGAGACCCAGTACTTC.

The V gene is TRBV6-8, the J gene TRBJ1-1; D uncertain. This CDR3 is built from 14 residues. The V end was cut by 4 bases, the J end by 1 base, with 10 bases between. Germline-derived CDR1 and CDR2 are MNHGY and SAAAGT. CDR3 protein: CASSLRGRNTEAFF. CDR3 nucleotides: TGTGCCAGCAGTTTAAGAGGTAGGAACACTGAAGCTTTCTTT.

The table lists this clone with a few counts. The V gene is TRBV11-2, the J gene TRBJ2-7, with 7 bases that match TRBD1. The CDR3 is 13 amino acids. The germline V gene has CDR1 SGHAT and CDR2 FQNNGV. Germline trimming cut 7 bases from V and 2 bases from J; bases unmatched to any gene: 5. CDR3 DNA: TGTGCCAGCACCAGACAGGGAACCTACGAGCAGTACTTC. It specifies CASTRQGTYEQYF.

In DNA form, the CDR3 reads TGTGCCAGCAGCCCCCTGGGAGGCACAACTAATGAAAAACTGTTTTTT. Translating it yields CASSPLGGTTNEKLFF. The J gene is TRBJ1-4, the V gene TRBV7-6; unclear D gene. V was pared by 5 bases and J by 0 bases, with 13 bases between. Germline V CDR1 and CDR2: SGHVS, FNYEAQ. This CDR3 contains 16 residues.

J is TRBJ1-6 and V is TRBV10-3, with D unresolved. Trimming shortened V by 0 bases and J by 5 bases, and 2 bases separated the two germline ends. This CDR3 contains 13 residues. The germline gives CDR1 ENHRY, CDR2 SYGVKD. DNA for the CDR3: TGTGCCATCAGTGAGTCCGATAATTCACCCCTCCACTTT. Protein: CAISESDNSPLHF.

This chain's CDR3 is CASSRQAESQPQHF. Written as DNA, the CDR3 is TGTGCCAGCAGTCGACAGGCAGAAAGTCAGCCCCAGCATTTT. This chain connects TRBV6-5 to TRBJ1-5, with D possibly TRBD1 on 6 matching bases. The V and J ends lost 5 bases and 6 bases respectively, with 14 bases between them. The CDR3 contains 14 residues. Per germline, CDR1 MNHEY and CDR2 SVGAGI.

The V call is TRBV11-3, the J call TRBJ1-1; D is undetermined. The germline V gene encodes CDR1 SGHNT and CDR2 YENEEA. V shed 3 bases and J shed 4 bases, with 9 bases lying between them. The CDR3 runs to 13 residues. The CDR3 DNA follows: TGTGCCAGCAGCTTTTATCGAGGCACTGAAGCTTTCTTT. Translated: CASSFYRGTEAFF.

This clone came up once. J is TRBJ1-1 and V is TRBV5-1; D uncertain. The CDR3 is 15 amino acids. V was cut by 2 bases and J by 3 bases, with 14 bases left in between. The germline gives CDR1 SGHRS, CDR2 YFSETQ. Written as DNA, the CDR3 is TGCGCCAGCAGCTTAAGTGCAGGTTCCGACACTGAAGCTTTCTTT. It codes for CASSLSAGSDTEAFF.

The chain carries TRBV5-1 and TRBJ1-2; the D gene is possibly TRBD1 (5 bases). This CDR3 region has 16 residues. The germline CDR1 and CDR2 sequences are SGHRS and YFSETQ. V was pared by 4 bases and J by 3 bases, with 19 bases between. The CDR3 DNA is TGCGCCAGCAGCCGGGCGGGCGGGGACTCCTACTATGGCTACACCTTC. Amino acids: CASSRAGGDSYYGYTF.

The rearrangement links TRBV28 to TRBJ2-7; perhaps TRBD1 as D (6 bases). V was shortened by 4 bases and J by 4 bases, with 14 bases between the two germline ends. This CDR3 has 14 residues. Germline CDR1 MDHEN, CDR2 SYDVKM. For the CDR3, the DNA is TGTGCCAGCAGTTCGACAGGCACCTTTTACGAGCAGTACTTC. It yields the protein CASSSTGTFYEQYF.

The CDR3 nucleotides are TGCGCCAGCAGCCAAGAACATGGCAGGGGGGCTGAAGCTTTCTTT. Translating gives CASSQEHGRGAEAFF. The V call is TRBV4-1, the J call TRBJ1-1; 7 nucleotides align to TRBD1. CDR1 MGHRA and CDR2 YSYEKL come from the germline V gene. There are 15 residues in the CDR3. Trimming took 0 bases from V and 6 from J; bases not matched to a gene: 7.

The chain has TRBV7-8 and TRBJ1-2; 7 nucleotides line up with TRBD1. This CDR3 region has 16 residues. CDR1 and CDR2 from the germline V gene are SGHVS and FQNEAQ. V shed 4 bases, J shed 6 bases, and the junction held 14 bases outside the gene matches. CDR3 DNA sequence: TGTGCCAGCAGCTCCCCGGGGCAGGCGGGACAGAATGGCTACACCTTC. It encodes CASSSPGQAGQNGYTF.

The V gene is TRBV19, the J gene TRBJ1-5; unclear D gene. The CDR3 length is 14 residues. V was trimmed by 1 base and J by 7 bases, leaving 11 bases between them. CDR1 is LNHDA and CDR2 is SQIVND in the germline V gene (reference sequence). For the CDR3, the DNA is TGTGCCAGTAGTATAGCGGCAGGTAGACAGCCCCAGCATTTT. It translates to CASSIAAGRQPQHF.